This TCR beta chain was found in a study of monozygotic twins with inflammatory bowel disease. Study-level findings and limits: With inverse Simpson as the measure, TCRbeta diversity was lower in IBD patients than in healthy co-twins. Researchers report that IBD patients shared fewer clonotypes with others than healthy twins, especially amid disease activity.

With respect to this clonotype: Its matching antigen is unknown.

The authors made each sample's cDNA in eight separate reactions. TCRdb re-called the 5' RACE reads and shows each CDR3 protein once, DNA omitted. Here the sample table reports about 440,000 distinct CDR3 sequences. The draw for each donor consisted of a single 2.5 ml blood sample. The receptor comes from a human donor with ulcerative colitis or Crohn's disease, or a healthy co-twin of an affected twin (not recorded which). Sample: blood.

CDR3 in amino acids: CASSPGDRGWYEQYF. The J gene is TRBJ2-7, the V gene TRBV12-3 or TRBV12-4; there is no DNA to check the TCRdb D call of TRBD1. The CDR3 spans 15 residues.